The T cell receptor beta chain under discussion was sequenced for a study of blood T cells in healthy people across ages. Study-wide results and caveats: CMV status of donors was unknown, possibly confounding expanded clonotype changes.

A second PCR, run for about 7 to 11 cycles, used a sample-barcoded 5' primer plus a J-beta primer mix. Each CDR3 protein gets one entry after TCRdb re-called the 5' RACE reads with MiXCR. The table records about 680,000 distinct CDR3 sequences, 45% to 50% of them present only once. Per the germline V gene, CDR1 is SGHAT and CDR2 is FQDESV (reference sequence). CDR3 length: 15 residues. The V gene lost 2 bases and the J gene lost 3 bases, with 13 bases spanning the gap. Note on this clonotype: The antigen remains unidentified.

The donors, all healthy, were Caucasians living in Russia, aged roughly 6 to 100. V is TRBV11-1 and J is TRBJ1-2, with D tentatively TRBD1 (5 bases). What was sequenced was blood. This TCR derives from a woman aged 60-75 years in good health. The CDR3 DNA sequence: TGTGCCAGCAGCTTAATGGACACCCGGCACTATGGCTACACCTTC. This gives the protein CASSLMDTRHYGYTF. Based on the CDR3 plus reference TRBV11-1 and TRBJ1-2, the full variable domain is EAEVAQSPRYKITEKSQAVAFWCDPISGHATLYWYRQILGQGPELLVQFQDESVVDDSQLPKDRFSAERLKGVDSTLKIQPAELGDSAMYLCASSLMDTRHYGYTFGSGTRLTVV.